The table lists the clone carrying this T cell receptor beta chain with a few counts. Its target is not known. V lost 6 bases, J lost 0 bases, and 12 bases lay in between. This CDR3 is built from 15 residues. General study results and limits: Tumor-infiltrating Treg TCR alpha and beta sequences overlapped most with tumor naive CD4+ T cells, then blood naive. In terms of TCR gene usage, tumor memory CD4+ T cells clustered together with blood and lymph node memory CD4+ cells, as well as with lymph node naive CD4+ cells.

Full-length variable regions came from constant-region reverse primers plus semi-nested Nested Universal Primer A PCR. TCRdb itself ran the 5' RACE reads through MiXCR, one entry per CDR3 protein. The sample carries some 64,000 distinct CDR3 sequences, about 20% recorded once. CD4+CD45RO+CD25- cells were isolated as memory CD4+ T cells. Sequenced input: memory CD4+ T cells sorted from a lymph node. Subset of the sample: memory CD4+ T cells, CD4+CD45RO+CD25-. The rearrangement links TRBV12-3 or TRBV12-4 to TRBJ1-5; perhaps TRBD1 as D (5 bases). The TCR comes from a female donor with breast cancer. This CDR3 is CASRVTRDSNQPQHF. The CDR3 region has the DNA TGTGCCAGCAGAGTAACCAGGGATAGCAATCAGCCCCAGCATTTT.